Sequencing of this T cell receptor (beta chain) was carried out in a study of regulatory T cells in long-lasting Graves disease. Study-level information: Antithyroid drug exposure in newly diagnosed Graves' patients had lasted under 3 months.

Researchers made TCR beta libraries by using iRepertoire HTBI primers and running Arm-PCR on CDR3 regions. In the original workflow: Among the samples, 60 to 75 TRBV and 14 to 15 TRBJ segments were identified. TCRdb called the multiplex PCR reads again in MiXCR, with one record for every CDR3 protein. TCRdb's processing, not the study's, gives the V and J calls here. The repertoire holds hundreds of thousands of distinct CDR3 sequences, roughly a sixth seen once, with 20% to 25% in the top ten. Sample time point: newly diagnosed GD, antithyroid drugs for less than 3 months. PBMCs provided the RNA from which the TCR library was made. The length of the CDR3 is 14 residues. Germline CDR1 KGHSH, CDR2 LQKENI. The V segment lost 6 bases and the J segment 4 bases; nucleotides outside the gene matches: 4. This clonotype occurred many times. These data also formed part of another study, on T cells in Graves' hyperthyroidism and ophthalmopathy. From that report: The TCR CDR3 first-round RT-PCR relied on the HTBI primer set. Within blood appeared most thyroid clonotypes that had expanded above 0.001.

Material: peripheral blood mononuclear cells (PBMCs), obtained at new diagnosis, from a patient treated with antithyroid drugs. V usage is TRBV18 and J usage is TRBJ2-5, with 11 bases aligning to TRBD2. The receptor's source is a woman aged 35-65 years with Graves disease. Here the CDR3 DNA reads TGTGCCAGCTCTTATGGACTAGCGGGAGAGACCCAGTACTTC. Translated, it gives CASSYGLAGETQYF.